This T cell receptor (beta chain) was sequenced for a study of T cell changes during pregnancy in multiple sclerosis. Germline CDR1 and CDR2: MNHEY and SMNVEV (reference sequence). The CDR3 spans 15 residues. Trimming shortened V by 8 bases and J by 5 bases, and 19 bases separated the two germline ends. The assay was immunoSEQ multiplex PCR, and TCRdb's table has in-frame clones only and misses some. This sample has about 76,000 clones, with 92% found just once. The sample consisted of peripheral blood, taken in the first trimester of pregnancy. V is TRBV27 and J is TRBJ1-5; the D gene is possibly TRBD1 (6 bases). The clonotype originates from a female donor in good health, enrolled as a control in a pregnancy study. CDR3 DNA: TGTGCCAGCCGGGTGTTGGGGGGGGCGGATCAGCCCCAGCATTTT. Its translation: CASRVLGGADQPQHF.